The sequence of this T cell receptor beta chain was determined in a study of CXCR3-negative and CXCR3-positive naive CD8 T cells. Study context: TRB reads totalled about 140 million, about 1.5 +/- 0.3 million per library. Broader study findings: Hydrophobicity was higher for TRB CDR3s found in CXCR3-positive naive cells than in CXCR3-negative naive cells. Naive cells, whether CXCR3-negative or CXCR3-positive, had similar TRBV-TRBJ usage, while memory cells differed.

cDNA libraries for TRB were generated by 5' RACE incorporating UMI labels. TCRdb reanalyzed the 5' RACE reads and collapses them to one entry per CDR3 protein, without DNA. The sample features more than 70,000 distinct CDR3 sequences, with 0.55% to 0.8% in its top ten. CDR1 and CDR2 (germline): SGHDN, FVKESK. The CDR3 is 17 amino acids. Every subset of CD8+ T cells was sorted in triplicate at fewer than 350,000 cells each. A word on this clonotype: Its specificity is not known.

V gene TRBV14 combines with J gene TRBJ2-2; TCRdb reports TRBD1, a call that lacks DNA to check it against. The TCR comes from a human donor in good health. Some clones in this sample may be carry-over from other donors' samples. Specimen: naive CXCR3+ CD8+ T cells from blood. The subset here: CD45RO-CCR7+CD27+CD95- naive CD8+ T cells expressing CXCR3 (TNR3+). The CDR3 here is CASSSWVTGSNTGELFF.